These T cell receptor beta chains were read from a single sample in a study of post-analysis software for immune sequencing data. TCRdb re-called the PCR reads with MiXCR, one entry per CDR3 protein. The sample carries 450,000 to 700,000 distinct CDR3 sequences, roughly 46% recorded once. Sample: blood. These receptors originate from a girl aged 10 to 17 with multiple sclerosis. CDR3s include the opening cysteine and the closing phenylalanine or tryptophan. The order of the fields is J gene, clone size, V gene, D gene, CDR3 protein, CDR3 DNA. A D gene is named only where the DNA matches it firmly. The size of a clone is reported for some rows only, either as once, few or many, or as a class for expanded clones.

>TRBJ2-3|-|TRBV5-1|TRBD1
CASSLRDSWADTQYF
TGCGCCAGCAGCTTGCGGGACAGCTGGGCGGATACGCAGTATTTT
>TRBJ2-7|-|TRBV30|TRBD1
CAWSITGQGASNEQYF
TGTGCCTGGAGCATAACTGGACAGGGGGCGAGCAACGAGCAGTACTTC
>TRBJ2-3|few|TRBV6-5|TRBD2
CASSSPPWGGRRADTQYF
TGTGCCAGCAGTTCGCCCCCCTGGGGCGGGAGGAGGGCAGATACGCAGTATTTT
>TRBJ2-7|-|TRBV24-1|TRBD1
CATSGKPGQGVYEQYF
TGTGCCACCAGTGGCAAGCCGGGACAGGGGGTATACGAGCAGTACTTC
>TRBJ1-2|-|TRBV12-3/TRBV12-4|TRBD1
CASSKDRRHYTF
TGTGCCAGCAGTAAGGACAGGAGGCACTACACCTTC
>TRBJ2-1|few|TRBV13|-
CASSLGGKVSYNEQFF
TGTGCCAGCAGCTTGGGAGGAAAGGTCTCCTACAATGAGCAGTTCTTC
>TRBJ1-6|once|TRBV7-9|-
CASKLSGDNSPLHF
TGTGCCAGCAAGCTTTCAGGGGATAATTCACCCCTCCACTTT
>TRBJ2-5|few|TRBV6-4|-
CARDGGRRGTQYF
TGTGCCAGAGACGGGGGACGGAGGGGGACCCAGTACTTC
>TRBJ2-7|few|TRBV5-1|TRBD1
CASSSRGGTGTYEQYF
TGCGCCAGCAGCTCCCGAGGAGGGACAGGGACCTACGAGCAGTACTTC
>TRBJ2-7|-|TRBV2|-
CASMGGRGISSYSYEQYF
TGTGCCAGCATGGGGGGCAGGGGCATCTCGAGTTACTCCTACGAGCAGTACTTC
>TRBJ1-1|-|TRBV7-8|-
CASSLENRAWNTEAFF
TGTGCCAGCAGCTTAGAGAACAGGGCCTGGAACACTGAAGCTTTCTTT
>TRBJ2-1|-|TRBV11-2|-
CASSLRVDSNEQFF
TGTGCCAGCAGCTTAAGGGTGGACTCCAATGAGCAGTTCTTC
>TRBJ2-5|few|TRBV12-3/TRBV12-4|TRBD2
CASSGLAGERETQYF
TGTGCCAGCAGTGGCCTAGCGGGAGAACGGGAGACCCAGTACTTC
>TRBJ2-7|few|TRBV7-9|-
CASSATSYEQYF
TGTGCCAGCAGCGCGACTTCCTACGAGCAGTACTTC
>TRBJ2-4|-|TRBV28|TRBD2
CASSLRLAGTKNIQYF
TGTGCCAGCAGTTTACGGCTAGCGGGGACCAAAAACATTCAGTACTTC
>TRBJ2-1|few|TRBV29-1|TRBD2
CSVEPSGRARGSYNEQFF
TGCAGCGTTGAACCCAGCGGGAGGGCCCGGGGTTCCTACAATGAGCAGTTCTTC
>TRBJ2-2|-|TRBV2|-
CASSQAVAELFF
TGTGCCAGCAGTCAGGCCGTGGCGGAGCTGTTTTTT
>TRBJ2-7|few|TRBV6-1|-
CASSRGLNYEQYF
TGTGCCAGCAGCCGGGGGTTGAACTACGAGCAGTACTTC
>TRBJ2-1|few|TRBV11-2|-
CASRKVGRRDNEQFF
TGTGCCAGCAGAAAAGTGGGGCGTAGGGACAATGAGCAGTTCTTC
>TRBJ2-7|-|TRBV24-1|TRBD2
CATSDPGTSGSDEQYF
TGTGCCACCAGTGATCCCGGGACTAGCGGGAGTGACGAGCAGTACTTC
>TRBJ2-3|many|TRBV10-3|-
CAIREPGGDTQYF
TGTGCCATCAGAGAACCAGGAGGAGATACGCAGTATTTT
>TRBJ2-7|few|TRBV6-2/TRBV6-3|-
CASSYPQGSYEQYF
TGTGCCAGCAGTTACCCACAGGGCTCCTACGAGCAGTACTTC
>TRBJ1-5|-|TRBV10-3|TRBD1
CAAGMTGLIDQPQHF
TGTGCCGCCGGAATGACAGGGCTAATTGATCAGCCCCAGCATTTT
>TRBJ2-1|-|TRBV20-1|-
CSAARSLSSYNEQFF
TGCAGTGCTGCCAGATCCCTGAGCTCCTACAATGAGCAGTTCTTC
>TRBJ2-7|-|TRBV29-1|TRBD2
CSAGSGTLYEQYF
TGCAGCGCGGGGAGCGGGACCCTATACGAGCAGTACTTC
>TRBJ1-1|-|TRBV27|TRBD1
CASRGQGVRNTEAFF
TGTGCCAGCAGGGGACAGGGGGTAAGGAACACTGAAGCTTTCTTT
>TRBJ2-1|-|TRBV10-3|TRBD1
CAIMTGDSSYNEQFF
TGTGCCATCATGACAGGGGATAGTTCCTACAATGAGCAGTTCTTC
>TRBJ2-7|few|TRBV7-3|TRBD2
CASSRRIPGLAGSSYEQYF
TGTGCCAGCAGCCGTAGAATACCGGGACTAGCGGGGAGCTCCTACGAGCAGTACTTC
>TRBJ1-2|few|TRBV6-5|TRBD1
CASRDTGTGFRYTF
TGTGCCAGCAGAGACACCGGGACAGGGTTTCGCTACACCTTC
>TRBJ2-7|-|TRBV2|-
CASSDLLDSYEQYF
TGTGCCAGCAGTGATTTACTGGACTCCTACGAGCAGTACTTC
>TRBJ2-3|-|TRBV2|-
CASSGRGSTDTQYF
TGTGCCAGCAGTGGCCGGGGGAGCACAGATACGCAGTATTTT
>TRBJ2-3|-|TRBV30|TRBD1
CAWREGQASDTQYF
TGTGCCTGGAGGGAAGGACAGGCCTCAGATACGCAGTATTTT
>TRBJ1-1|-|TRBV12-3/TRBV12-4|-
CASRLSNTGTEAFF
TGTGCCAGCAGGCTGTCTAATACGGGGACTGAAGCTTTCTTT
>TRBJ2-7|-|TRBV20-1|TRBD2
CSARGSSGRSEQYF
TGCAGTGCTAGGGGATCTAGCGGGAGGTCCGAGCAGTACTTC
>TRBJ2-7|few|TRBV15|-
CATSRAGYEQYF
TGTGCCACCAGCAGAGCGGGTTACGAGCAGTACTTC